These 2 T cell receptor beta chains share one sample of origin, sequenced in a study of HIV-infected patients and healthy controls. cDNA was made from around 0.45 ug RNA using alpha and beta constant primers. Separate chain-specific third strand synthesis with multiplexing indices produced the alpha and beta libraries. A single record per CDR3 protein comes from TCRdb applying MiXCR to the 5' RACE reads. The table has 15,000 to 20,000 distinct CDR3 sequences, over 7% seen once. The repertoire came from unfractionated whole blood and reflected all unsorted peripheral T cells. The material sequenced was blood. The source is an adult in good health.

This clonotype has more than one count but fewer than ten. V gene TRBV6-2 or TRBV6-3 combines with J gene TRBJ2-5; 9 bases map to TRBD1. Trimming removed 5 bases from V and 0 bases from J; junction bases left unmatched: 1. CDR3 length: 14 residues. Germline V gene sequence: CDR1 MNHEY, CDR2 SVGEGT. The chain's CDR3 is CASSGTGNQETQYF. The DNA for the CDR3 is TGTGCCAGCAGTGGGACAGGGAACCAAGAGACCCAGTACTTC.

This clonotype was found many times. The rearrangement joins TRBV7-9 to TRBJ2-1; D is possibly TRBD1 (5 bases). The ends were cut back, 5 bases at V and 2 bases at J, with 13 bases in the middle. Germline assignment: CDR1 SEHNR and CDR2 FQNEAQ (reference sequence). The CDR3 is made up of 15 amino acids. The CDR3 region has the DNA TGTGCCAGCAGCCCCCCAGGGATACCCTACAATGAGCAGTTCTTC. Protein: CASSPPGIPYNEQFF.